This record looks at one T cell receptor (beta chain) sequence and its context. The sample belongs to a study of identical twins. In TCRdb, the 5' RACE reads were re-called with MiXCR into one record per CDR3 protein. The sample consists of about 460,000 distinct CDR3 sequences, approximately 15% of them appearing once. These data also formed part of another study, on yellow fever vaccine responses in identical twins.

The specimen was CD4+ T cells sorted from blood. This TCR was sampled from a woman aged 18-35 years in good health.

CDR3: CASSLDTTRDSLPDTQYF. CDR3 coding DNA: TGTGCCAGCAGCTTAGACACCACAAGGGACTCTCTACCAGATACGCAGTATTTT. This chain joins TRBV11-3 and TRBJ2-3, with a weak D call TRBD2 (6 bases). The germline V and J ends were trimmed by 0 bases and 4 bases, with 20 bases remaining between them. The germline CDR1 and CDR2 sequences are SGHNT and YENEEA. This CDR3 is 18 amino acids long.